Shown below are 7 T cell receptor beta chains from a single sample sequenced in a study of cytotoxic CD8 clonotypes in ibrutinib-treated CLL. The protocol was immunoSEQ multiplex PCR, while the TCRdb copy is restricted to in-frame clones and leaves out a portion. Altogether 150,000 or so clones are present, around 76% being singletons, with the ten largest covering roughly 4.7%. Sequencing was performed on PBMCs, taken after 24 months of ibrutinib treatment. Receptors were obtained from a human donor with chronic lymphocytic leukemia.

The rearrangement joins TRBV19 to TRBJ2-5; a possible D gene is TRBD2 (5 bases). The CDR3 consists of 14 residues. Germline V gives CDR1 LNHDA, CDR2 SQIVND (reference sequence). Trimming pared 6 bases from V and 7 bases from J, leaving 18 bases between. CDR3 in amino acids: CASSTTLGLGTQYF. The CDR3 DNA reads TGTGCCAGTAGCACCACACTAGGCCTCGGGACCCAGTACTTC.

The rearrangement joins TRBV20-1 to TRBJ2-7; D is unresolved. The CDR3 length is 11 residues. Trimming shortened V by 4 bases and J by 2 bases, and 6 bases separated the two germline ends. Germline V gene lookup returns CDR1 DFQATT and CDR2 SNEGSKA (reference sequence). The CDR3 nucleotides read TGCAGTGCTACGCTAACCTACGAGCAGTACTTC. This encodes CSATLTYEQYF.

The chain uses TRBV13 and TRBJ1-3; D gene uncertain. The V gene's germline CDR1 is PRHDT and CDR2 FYEKMQ (reference sequence). This CDR3 has 15 amino acids. V was pared by 5 bases and J by 2 bases, with 13 bases between. CDR3 amino acids: CASSPPFEAGNTIYF. DNA of the CDR3: TGTGCCAGCAGCCCCCCGTTTGAGGCTGGAAACACCATATATTTT.

In this sample, this clone turned up a few times. This chain uses TRBV14 with TRBJ2-2, with 7 bases aligning to TRBD1. The germline gives CDR1 SGHDN, CDR2 FVKESK. CDR3 size: 13 residues. V trimming: 6 bases; J trimming: 6 bases; junction bases outside the gene matches: 4. CDR3 loop: CASRDTGAGELFF. In DNA form, the CDR3 reads TGTGCCAGCAGGGACACAGGGGCCGGGGAGCTGTTTTTT.

CDR3 protein: CASSVGRQTTGELFF. Here the CDR3 DNA reads TGTGCCAGCAGCGTAGGGCGGCAGACCACCGGGGAGCTGTTTTTT. The chain recombines TRBV9 with TRBJ2-2; D is unclear. The CDR3 extends over 15 amino acids. The germline gives CDR1 SGDLS, CDR2 YYNGEE. V lost 0 bases, J lost 4 bases, and 10 bases lay in between.

V is TRBV30 and J is TRBJ2-7; TRBD2 aligns across 10 bases. The CDR3 loop spans 15 amino acids. Losses at the gene ends were 3 bases for V and 2 bases for J; bases not matched to a gene: 7. Germline V gene data show CDR1 as GTSNPN and CDR2 as SVGIG (reference sequence). The CDR3 here is CAWRSASGGPYEQYF. As DNA, the CDR3 is TGTGCCTGGAGGTCGGCTAGCGGGGGCCCCTACGAGCAGTACTTC. Drawing the rest from reference TRBV30 and TRBJ2-7, the complete variable domain is SQTIHQWPATLVQPVGSPLSLECTVEGTSNPNLYWYRQAAGRGLQLLFYSVGIGQISSEVPQNLSASRPQDRQFILSSKKLLLSDSGFYLCAWRSASGGPYEQYFGPGTRLTVT.

This clone was found a few times. This chain uses TRBV5-6 with TRBJ2-1; 14 bases align to TRBD2. CDR1 SGHDT and CDR2 YYEEEE come from the germline V gene. J gave up 15 bases and V 0 bases, and 11 bases lay outside the gene matches. This CDR3 comprises 16 residues. CDR3 region: CASSLVVGTSGRFTFF. Here the CDR3 DNA reads TGTGCCAGCAGCTTGGTGGTGGGGACTAGCGGGAGATTCACGTTCTTC.